This T cell receptor beta chain stems from a study of T cell repertoires in cytomegalovirus infection (dated 2019 in TCRdb). General notes on the study: Alongside well-studied HLA-B-restricted epitopes, the peptide stimulations were aimed at recently identified HLA-C-restricted CMV epitopes, whose presentation resists viral immunomodulation. The HLA type of each donor mattered for the analysis, because public TCR beta signatures pointed to carriage of CMV infection along with the matching HLA type. General findings and caveats noted by the study authors: The ex vivo response was dominated by HLA-C-restricted CMV-specific TCR beta clonotypes, which also provided the single most frequent clonotype in two of eight donors. In both this cohort and an independent cohort of several hundred donors, the cumulative frequency of public TCR beta family members distinguished carriers of CMV infection plus the relevant HLA type.

The sample's treatment or condition, from its label and the paper: in vitro stimulation with specific CMV peptide epitopes to enrich CMV-specific T cells. The CDR3, cysteine through phenylalanine, is 13 amino acids long. The CDR3 DNA has 39 bases and is translated from base 1. The germline V gene (reference sequence) gives CDR1 as LNHDA and CDR2 as SQIVND. Trimming at the junction amounts to 9 bases on V and 0 bases on J, and the germline ends lie 9 bases apart. A word on this clonotype: The specificity of this receptor is unknown. The input lacks base qualities; no much larger clone sits a single base away.

This sample was sequenced with an Illumina HiSeq 1500. TCRdb's own reprocessing of the public reads used fastp at Q25 and MiXCR and kept productive beta chains. Each record represents a unique CDR3 protein, reported with the most common genes and DNA among its rows. This sample has approximately 500,000 distinct CDR3 sequences in its table, and roughly a third of those were observed once. The ten largest make up roughly 15% of the sample. Sequenced material: cultured PBMCs, taken from culture after CMV antigen stimulation. The rearrangement combines TRBV19 with TRBJ2-1; a tentative D match to TRBD2 spans 6 bases. This receptor was obtained from a human donor in good health (CMV status not recorded). Some clones in this sample may be carry-over from other donors' samples. The CDR3 here reads CASRDSSYNEQFF. The bases read TGTGCCAGCCGGGACTCCTCCTACAATGAGCAGTTCTTC.